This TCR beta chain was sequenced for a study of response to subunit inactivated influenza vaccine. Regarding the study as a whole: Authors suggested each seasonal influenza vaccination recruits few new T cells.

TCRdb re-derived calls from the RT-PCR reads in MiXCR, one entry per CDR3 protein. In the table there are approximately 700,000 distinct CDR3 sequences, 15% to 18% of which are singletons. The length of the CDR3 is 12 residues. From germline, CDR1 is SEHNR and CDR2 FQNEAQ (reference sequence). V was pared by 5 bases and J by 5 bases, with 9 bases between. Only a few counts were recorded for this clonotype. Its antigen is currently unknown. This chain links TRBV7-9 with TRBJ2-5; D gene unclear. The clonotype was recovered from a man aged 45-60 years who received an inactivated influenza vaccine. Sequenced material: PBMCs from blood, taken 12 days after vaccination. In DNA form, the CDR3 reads TGTGCCAGCAGCGCGAAACTGGAGACCCAGTACTTC. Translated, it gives CASSAKLETQYF.